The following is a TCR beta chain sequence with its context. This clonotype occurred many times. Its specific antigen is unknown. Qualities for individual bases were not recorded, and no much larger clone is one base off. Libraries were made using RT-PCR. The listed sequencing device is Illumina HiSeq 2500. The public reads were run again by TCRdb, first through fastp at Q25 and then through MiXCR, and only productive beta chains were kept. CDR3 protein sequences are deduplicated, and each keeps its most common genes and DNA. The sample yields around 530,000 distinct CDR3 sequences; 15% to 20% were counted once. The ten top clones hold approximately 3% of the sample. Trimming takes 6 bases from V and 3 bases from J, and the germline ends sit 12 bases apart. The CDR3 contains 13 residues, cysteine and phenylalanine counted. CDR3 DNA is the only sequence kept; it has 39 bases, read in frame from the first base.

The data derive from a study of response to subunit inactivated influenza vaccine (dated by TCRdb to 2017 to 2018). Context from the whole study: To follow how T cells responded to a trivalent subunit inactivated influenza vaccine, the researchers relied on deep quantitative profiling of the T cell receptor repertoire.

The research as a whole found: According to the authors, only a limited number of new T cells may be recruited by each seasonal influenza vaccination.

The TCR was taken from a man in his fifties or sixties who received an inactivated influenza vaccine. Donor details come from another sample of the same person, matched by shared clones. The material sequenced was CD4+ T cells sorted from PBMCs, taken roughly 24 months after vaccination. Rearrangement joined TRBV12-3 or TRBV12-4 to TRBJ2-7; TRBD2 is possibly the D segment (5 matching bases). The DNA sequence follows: TGTGCCAGCAGCTGGGCAGAGGGCTACGAGCAGTACTTC. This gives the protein CASSWAEGYEQYF.